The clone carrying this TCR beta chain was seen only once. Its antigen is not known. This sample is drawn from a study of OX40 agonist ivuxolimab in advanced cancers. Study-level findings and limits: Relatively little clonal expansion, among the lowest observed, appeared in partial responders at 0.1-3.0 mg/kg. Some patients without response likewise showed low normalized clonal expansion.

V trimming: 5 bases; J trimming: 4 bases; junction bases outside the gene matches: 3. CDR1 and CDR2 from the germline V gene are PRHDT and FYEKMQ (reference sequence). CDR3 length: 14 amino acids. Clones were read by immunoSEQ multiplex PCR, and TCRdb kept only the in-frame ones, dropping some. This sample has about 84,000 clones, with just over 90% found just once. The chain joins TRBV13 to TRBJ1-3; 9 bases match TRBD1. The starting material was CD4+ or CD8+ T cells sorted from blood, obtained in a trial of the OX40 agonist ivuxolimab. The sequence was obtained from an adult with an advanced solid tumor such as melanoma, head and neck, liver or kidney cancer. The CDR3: CASSRTGAGNTIYF. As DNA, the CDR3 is TGTGCCAGCAGCAGGACAGGGGCCGGAAACACCATATATTTT.